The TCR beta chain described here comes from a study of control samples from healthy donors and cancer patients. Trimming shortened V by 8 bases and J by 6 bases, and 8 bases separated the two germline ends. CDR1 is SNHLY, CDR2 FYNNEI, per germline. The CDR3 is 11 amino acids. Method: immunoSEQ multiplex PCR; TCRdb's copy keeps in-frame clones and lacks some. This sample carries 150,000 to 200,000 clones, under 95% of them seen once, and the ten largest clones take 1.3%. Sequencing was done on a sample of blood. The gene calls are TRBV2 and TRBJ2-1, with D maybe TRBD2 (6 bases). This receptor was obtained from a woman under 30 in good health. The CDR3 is CASRDSNEQFF. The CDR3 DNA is TGTGCCAGCCGGGACTCCAATGAGCAGTTCTTC.